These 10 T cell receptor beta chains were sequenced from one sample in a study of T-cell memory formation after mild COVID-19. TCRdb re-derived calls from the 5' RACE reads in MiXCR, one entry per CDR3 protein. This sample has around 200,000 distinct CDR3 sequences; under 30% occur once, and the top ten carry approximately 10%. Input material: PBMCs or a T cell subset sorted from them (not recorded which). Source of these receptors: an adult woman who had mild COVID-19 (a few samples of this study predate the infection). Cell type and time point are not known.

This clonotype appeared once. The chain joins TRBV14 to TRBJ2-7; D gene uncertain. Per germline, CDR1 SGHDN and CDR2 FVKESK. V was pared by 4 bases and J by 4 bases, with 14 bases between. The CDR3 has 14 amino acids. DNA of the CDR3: TGTGCCAGCAGCCTCTATCGGACGGGTTACGAGCAGTACTTC. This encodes CASSLYRTGYEQYF.

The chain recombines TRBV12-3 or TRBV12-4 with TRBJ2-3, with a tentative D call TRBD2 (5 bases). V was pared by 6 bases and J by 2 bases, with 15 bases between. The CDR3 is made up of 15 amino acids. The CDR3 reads CASSRRPITTDTQYF. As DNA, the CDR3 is TGTGCCAGCAGCCGGAGGCCGATAACCACAGATACGCAGTATTTT.

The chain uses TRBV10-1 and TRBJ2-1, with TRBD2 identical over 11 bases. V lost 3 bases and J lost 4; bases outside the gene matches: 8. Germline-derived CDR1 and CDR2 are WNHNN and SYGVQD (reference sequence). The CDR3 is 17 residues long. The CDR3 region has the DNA TGCGCCAGCAGTGATTGCCGACTAGCGGGACCATACAATGAGCAGTTCTTC. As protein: CASSDCRLAGPYNEQFF.

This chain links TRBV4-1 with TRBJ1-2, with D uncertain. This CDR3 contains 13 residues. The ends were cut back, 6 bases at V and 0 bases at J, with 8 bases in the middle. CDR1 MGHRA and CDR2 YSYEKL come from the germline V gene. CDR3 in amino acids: CASSGVANYGYTF. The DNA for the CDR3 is TGCGCCAGCAGTGGGGTGGCTAACTATGGCTACACCTTC.

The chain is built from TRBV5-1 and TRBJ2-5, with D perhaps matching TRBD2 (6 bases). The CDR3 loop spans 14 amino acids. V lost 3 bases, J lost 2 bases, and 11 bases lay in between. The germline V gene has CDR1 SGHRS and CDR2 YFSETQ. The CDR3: CASSSGENQETQYF. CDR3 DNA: TGCGCCAGCAGCTCGGGGGAGAATCAAGAGACCCAGTACTTC.

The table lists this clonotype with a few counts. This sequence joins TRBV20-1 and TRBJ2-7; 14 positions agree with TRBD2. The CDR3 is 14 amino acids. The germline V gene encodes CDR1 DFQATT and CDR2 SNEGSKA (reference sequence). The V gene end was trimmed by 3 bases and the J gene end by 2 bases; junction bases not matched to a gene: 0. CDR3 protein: CSARGLAGAYEQYF. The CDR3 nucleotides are TGCAGTGCTAGGGGACTAGCGGGAGCCTACGAGCAGTACTTC.

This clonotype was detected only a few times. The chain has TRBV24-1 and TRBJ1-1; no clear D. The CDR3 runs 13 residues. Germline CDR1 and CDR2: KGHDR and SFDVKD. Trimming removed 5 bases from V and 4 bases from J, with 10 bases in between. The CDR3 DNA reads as TGTGCCACCAGTGGGTCCACCGGCACTGAAGCTTTCTTT. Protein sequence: CATSGSTGTEAFF.

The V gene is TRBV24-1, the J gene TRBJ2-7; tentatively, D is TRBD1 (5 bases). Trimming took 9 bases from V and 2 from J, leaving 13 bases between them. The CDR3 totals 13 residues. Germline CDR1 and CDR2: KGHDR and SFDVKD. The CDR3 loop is CATESDTAYEQYF. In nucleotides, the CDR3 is TGTGCCACCGAATCGGACACCGCCTACGAGCAGTACTTC.

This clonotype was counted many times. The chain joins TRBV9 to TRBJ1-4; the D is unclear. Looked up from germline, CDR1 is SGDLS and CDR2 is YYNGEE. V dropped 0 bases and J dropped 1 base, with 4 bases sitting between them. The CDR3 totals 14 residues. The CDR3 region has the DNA TGTGCCAGCAGCGTAGACGAAACTAATGAAAAACTGTTTTTT. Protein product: CASSVDETNEKLFF.

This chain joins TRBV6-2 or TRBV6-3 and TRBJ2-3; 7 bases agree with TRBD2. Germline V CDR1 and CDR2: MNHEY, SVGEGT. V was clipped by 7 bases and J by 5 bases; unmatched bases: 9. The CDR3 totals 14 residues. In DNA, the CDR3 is TGTGCCAGCACCCTAGCGGAGGGCGTAGATACGCAGTATTTT. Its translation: CASTLAEGVDTQYF.